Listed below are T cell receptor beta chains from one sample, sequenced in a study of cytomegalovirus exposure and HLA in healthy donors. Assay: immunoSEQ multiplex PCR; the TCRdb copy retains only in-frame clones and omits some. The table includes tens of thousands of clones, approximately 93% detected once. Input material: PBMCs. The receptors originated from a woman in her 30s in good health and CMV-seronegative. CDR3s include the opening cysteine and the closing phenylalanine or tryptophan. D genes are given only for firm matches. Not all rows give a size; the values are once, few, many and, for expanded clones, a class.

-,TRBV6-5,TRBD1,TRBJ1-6,TGTGCCAGCAGTTACTCAGGGGGCCCCCTGGGGTCACCCCTCCACTTT,CASSYSGGPLGSPLHF
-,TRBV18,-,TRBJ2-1,TGTGCCAGCTCACCAAGGTCCAGGGGTGAGGGCAATGAGCAGTTCTTC,CASSPRSRGEGNEQFF
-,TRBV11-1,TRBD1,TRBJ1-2,TGTGCCAGCAGCTCCACAGGGGGCGGATATGGCTACACCTTC,CASSSTGGGYGYTF
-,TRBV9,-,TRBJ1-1,TGTGCCAGCAGCTCCCGCCGGGGGAGCGGGGGCACTGAAGCTTTCTTT,CASSSRRGSGGTEAFF
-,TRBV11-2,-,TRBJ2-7,TGTGCCAGCAGCTTAGAGTTGGCGGCCTACGAGCAGTACTTC,CASSLELAAYEQYF
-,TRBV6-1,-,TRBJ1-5,TGTGCCAGCAGTGAACAGTGGACAGCCGATCAGCCCCAGCATTTT,CASSEQWTADQPQHF
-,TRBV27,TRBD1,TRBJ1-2,TGTGCCAGCAGTTTGACAGGGCCCCCGCATGGCTACACCTTC,CASSLTGPPHGYTF
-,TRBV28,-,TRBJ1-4,TGTGCCAGCAGTTGGACAGAAAAACTGTTTTTT,CASSWTEKLFF
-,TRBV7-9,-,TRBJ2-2,TGTGCCAGCAGCTTATATCCCCCAGGGGTTTCCGGGGAGCTGTTTTTT,CASSLYPPGVSGELFF
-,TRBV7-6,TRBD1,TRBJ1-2,TGTGCCAGCAGCTCCCCGGGACAGGGCTTCGGCTACACCTTC,CASSSPGQGFGYTF
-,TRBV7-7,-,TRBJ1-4,TGTGCCAGCAGCCCTCGGGGGGATGGAGAAAAACTGTTTTTT,CASSPRGDGEKLFF
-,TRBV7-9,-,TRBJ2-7,TGTGCCAGCAGCTTAGAGGGCGGGACCTACGAGCAGTACTTC,CASSLEGGTYEQYF
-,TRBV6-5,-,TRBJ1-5,TGTGCCAGCGGACCAAGGGTGAGGGATCAGCCCCAGCATTTT,CASGPRVRDQPQHF
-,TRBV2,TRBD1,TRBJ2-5,TGTGCCAGCAGCCGGGACAGGGGATTAGAGACCCAGTACTTC,CASSRDRGLETQYF
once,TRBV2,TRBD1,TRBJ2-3,TGTGCCAGCAAGAGGGACAGGGGGAGCACAGATACGCAGTATTTT,CASKRDRGSTDTQYF
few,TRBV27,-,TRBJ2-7,TGTGCCAGCAGTTCACGACAGGGAGGACACGAGCAGTACTTC,CASSSRQGGHEQYF
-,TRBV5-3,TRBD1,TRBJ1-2,TGTGCCAGAAGCGGCGGGACAGGGCACAATAACTATGGCTACACCTTC,CARSGGTGHNNYGYTF
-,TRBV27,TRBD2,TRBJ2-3,TGTGCCAGCAGTTTTAGGGTCGCTCCTAGCGGGAGATCTAAAGATACGCAGTATTTT,CASSFRVAPSGRSKDTQYF
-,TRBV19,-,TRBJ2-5,TGTGCCACCTCTCCCAGGGGTGGGGGAGAGACCCAGTACTTC,CATSPRGGGETQYF
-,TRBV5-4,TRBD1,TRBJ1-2,TGTGCCAGCAGCTCTCAGGGACAGATCTATGGCTACACCTTC,CASSSQGQIYGYTF
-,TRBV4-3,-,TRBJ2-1,TGCGCCAGCAGCCTAATGACCCAGGATCATGAGCAGTTCTTC,CASSLMTQDHEQFF
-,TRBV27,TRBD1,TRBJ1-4,TGTGCCAGCAAAAGACAGGGTTGGGAAAAACTGTTTTTT,CASKRQGWEKLFF
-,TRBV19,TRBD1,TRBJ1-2,TGTGCCAGTAGTATATACGAGGGGGCCCTATCGTATGGCTACACCTTC,CASSIYEGALSYGYTF
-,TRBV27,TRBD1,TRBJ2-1,TGTGCCAGCAGTCATCCGGACAGGGCAATCAACAATGAGCAGTTCTTC,CASSHPDRAINNEQFF
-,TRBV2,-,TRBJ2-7,TGTGCCAGCGAGGGGGTAAACCCCTACGAGCAGTACTTC,CASEGVNPYEQYF
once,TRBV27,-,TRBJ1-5,TGTGCCAGCAGTTTCGGGGGGAATCAGCCCCAGCATTTT,CASSFGGNQPQHF
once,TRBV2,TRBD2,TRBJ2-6,TGTGCCAGCAGTGAATCGGGGGGGTCTGGGGCCAACGTCCTGACTTTC,CASSESGGSGANVLTF
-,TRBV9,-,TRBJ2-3,TGTGCCAGCAGCGAGACCCAGGGGAGCACAGATACGCAGTATTTT,CASSETQGSTDTQYF
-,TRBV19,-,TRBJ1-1,TGTGCCAGTAGTCATCCTACAGGGATCCAGAACACTGAAGCTTTCTTT,CASSHPTGIQNTEAFF
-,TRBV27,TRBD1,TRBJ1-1,TGTGCCAGCAGGAACCCCCGGGGACAGGGGGCCATGATCGAGTACACTGAAGCTTTCTTT,CASRNPRGQGAMIEYTEAFF
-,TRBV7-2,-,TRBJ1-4,TGTGCCAGCAGCCCGCGGGCGGGTCGTAATTCGGGTCTGTTTTTT,CASSPRAGRNSGLFF
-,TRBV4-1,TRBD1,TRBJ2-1,TGCGCCAGCAGCCAAGGGCGGGGGACAGGGAGGATCTACTCCTACAATGAGCAGTTCTTC,CASSQGRGTGRIYSYNEQFF
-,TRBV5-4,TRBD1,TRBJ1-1,TGTGCCAGCAGCGTTGGCGGGACAGGGGTCACGGCTGAAGCTTTCTTT,CASSVGGTGVTAEAFF
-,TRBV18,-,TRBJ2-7,TGTGCCAGCTCACCCAACAGGGGGGGAAGCGAGCAGTACTTC,CASSPNRGGSEQYF
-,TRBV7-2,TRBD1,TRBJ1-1,TGTGCCAGCAGCTTAGTAGTCCGACAGGGGACTGAAGCTTTCTTT,CASSLVVRQGTEAFF